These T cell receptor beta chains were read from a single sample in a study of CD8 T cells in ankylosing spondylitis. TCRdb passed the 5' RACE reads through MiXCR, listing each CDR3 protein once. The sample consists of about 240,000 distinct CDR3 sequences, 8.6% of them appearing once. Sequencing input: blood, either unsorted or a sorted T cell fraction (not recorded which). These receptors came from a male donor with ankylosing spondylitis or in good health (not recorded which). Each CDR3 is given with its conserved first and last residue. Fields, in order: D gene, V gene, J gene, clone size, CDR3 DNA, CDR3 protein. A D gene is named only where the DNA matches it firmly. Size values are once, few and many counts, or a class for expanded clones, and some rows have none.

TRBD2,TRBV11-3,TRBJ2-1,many,TGTGCCAGCAGCTCCGGGGGGATTGGGACTAGCGGGACATCTGTTTACAATGAGCAGTTCTTC,CASSSGGIGTSGTSVYNEQFF
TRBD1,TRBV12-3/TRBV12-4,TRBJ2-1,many,TGTGCCAGCAGTTCCTACCGCGGACAGGGCGCAAATGAGCAGTTCTTC,CASSSYRGQGANEQFF
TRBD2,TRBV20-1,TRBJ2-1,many,TGCAGTGCCCCCTCAGCGGGGGCCTACAACAATGAGCAGTTCTTC,CSAPSAGAYNNEQFF
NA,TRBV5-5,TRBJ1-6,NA,TGTGCCAGCAGCCTCCGGGGCGGTGAGGGGTCACCCCTCCACTTT,CASSLRGGEGSPLHF
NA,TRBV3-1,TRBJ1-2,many,TGTGCCACCTGGGGGGAAGCCACGGGCGGCTACACCTTC,CATWGEATGGYTF
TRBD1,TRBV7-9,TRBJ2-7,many,TGTGCCAGCAGCTTAGATTTACAAGGGACAGCTTCCTACGAGCAGTACTTC,CASSLDLQGTASYEQYF
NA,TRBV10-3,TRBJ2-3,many,TGTGCCATCAGTGAGTCGAATAGCAGGAGGACAGATACGCAGTATTTT,CAISESNSRRTDTQYF
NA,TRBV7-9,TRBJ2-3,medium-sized,TGTGCCAGCAGCACCGGACTAACTAGCACAGATACGCAGTATTTT,CASSTGLTSTDTQYF
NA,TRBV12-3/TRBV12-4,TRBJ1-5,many,TGTGCCAGCAGTTTGTCAAGCAATCAGCCCCAGCATTTT,CASSLSSNQPQHF
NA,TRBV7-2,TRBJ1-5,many,TGTGCCAGCAGCCTGGGGCCCAATCAGCCCCAGCATTTT,CASSLGPNQPQHF
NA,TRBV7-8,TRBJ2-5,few,TGTGCCAGCAGCTTGTTGGCGAGACAAGGAGTTTTGAAGTTCCAAGAGACCCAGTACTTC,CASSLLARQGVLKFQETQYF
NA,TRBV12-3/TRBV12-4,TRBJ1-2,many,TGTGCCAGCAGTCTCCTCTATGGCTACACCTTC,CASSLLYGYTF
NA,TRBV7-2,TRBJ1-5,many,TGTGCCAGCAGGCCGGACGGGACCTCTCTGCCCCAGCATTTT,CASRPDGTSLPQHF
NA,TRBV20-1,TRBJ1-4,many,TGCAGTGCTAAACCCATCTTGGAGGGAAGCCGCGAAAAACTGTTTTTT,CSAKPILEGSREKLFF
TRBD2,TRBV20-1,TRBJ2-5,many,TGCAGTGCTAGGGGTAGCGGGGGGGCCAATGGAGAGACCCAGTACTTC,CSARGSGGANGETQYF
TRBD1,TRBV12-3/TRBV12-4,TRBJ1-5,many,TGTGCCAGCAAGGGGACAGGGTATAGCAATCAGCCCCAGCATTTT,CASKGTGYSNQPQHF
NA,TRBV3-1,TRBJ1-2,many,TGTGCCAGCAGCCCACACAGAGACTCGTCCGGCTACACCTTC,CASSPHRDSSGYTF
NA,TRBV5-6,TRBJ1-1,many,TGTGCCAGCAGCTTGTTGGGAGGGGAAACTGAAGCTTTCTTT,CASSLLGGETEAFF
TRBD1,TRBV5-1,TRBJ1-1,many,TGCGCCAGCAGCATTGACAGGGGGAACACTGAAGCTTTCTTT,CASSIDRGNTEAFF
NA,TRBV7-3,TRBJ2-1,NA,TGTGCCAGCAGCACGCCCGGGACACCTTACAATGAGCAGTTCTTC,CASSTPGTPYNEQFF
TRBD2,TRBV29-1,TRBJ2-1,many,TGCAGCGAGACTAGCGGGAGTAGCCCCTACAATGAGCAGTTCTTC,CSETSGSSPYNEQFF
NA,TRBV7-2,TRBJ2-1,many,TGTGCCAGCAGCTTAACCGGGACTGCTAAGTACAATGAGCAGTTCTTC,CASSLTGTAKYNEQFF
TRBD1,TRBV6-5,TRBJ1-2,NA,TGTGCCAGCGGGACAGGGCGGAATGGCTACACCTTC,CASGTGRNGYTF
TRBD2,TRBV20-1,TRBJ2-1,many,TGCAGTGCCTCGATCCCCGGGACTAGTATGTACAATGAGCAGTTCTTC,CSASIPGTSMYNEQFF